This record covers a single T cell receptor beta chain. Antigen specificity is unknown. This sample includes further DNA sequences coding for the same CDR3. Germline CDR1 and CDR2: MGHRA and YSYEKL. V dropped 4 bases and J dropped 2 bases, with 8 bases sitting between them. This CDR3 region has 13 residues. Genomic DNA of each subset was evenly split across several immunoSEQ plates. Generated by immunoSEQ multiplex PCR, the TCRdb table keeps only in-frame clones and is missing some. The repertoire holds 450,000 to 500,000 clones, with approximately 82% as singletons. The sample comes from a study of shared clonotypes between healthy human individuals. Broader study findings: Only blood was sampled, and tissue TCR repertoires likely differ from blood ones.

The sequenced sample consisted of PBMCs. The chain uses TRBV4-1 and TRBJ1-2; D not certain. This sequence originates from a woman in her 40s in good health. Some clones in this sample may be carry-over from other donors' samples. The CDR3 reads CASSLTGNYGYTF. Here the CDR3 DNA reads TGCGCCAGCAGCCTGACGGGGAACTATGGCTACACCTTC.